The 16 T cell receptor beta chains listed next were all sequenced from one sample in a study of T cells after yellow fever vaccination. TCRdb analysed the 5' RACE reads with MiXCR anew, one entry per CDR3 protein. This sample has a few hundred thousand distinct CDR3 sequences; about 8.7% occur once, and the top ten carry approximately 19%. This sample comprised PBMCs, obtained on the day of the first yellow fever vaccination. Source of these receptors: a man between 18 and 35 years old who received the YFV17D yellow fever vaccine.

This clonotype has just one count. The V call is TRBV4-2, the J call TRBJ1-1; D is uncertain. The V and J ends lost 0 bases and 0 bases respectively, with 8 bases between them. From germline, CDR1 is LGHNA and CDR2 YNFKEQ. The length of the CDR3 is 15 residues. CDR3 coding DNA: TGTGCCAGCAGCCAAGATTTGTTACTGAACACTGAAGCTTTCTTT. Its protein product is CASSQDLLLNTEAFF.

The genes are TRBV28 and TRBJ2-1; a weak D match, TRBD2 (6 bases). This CDR3 region has 15 residues. The V gene lost 3 bases and the J gene lost 0 bases, with 9 bases spanning the gap. Germline V gene lookup returns CDR1 MDHEN and CDR2 SYDVKM. CDR3 residues: CASSLEGTSYNEQFF. For the CDR3, the DNA is TGTGCCAGCAGTTTGGAGGGTACCTCCTACAATGAGCAGTTCTTC. The full variable domain, in which reference TRBV28 and TRBJ2-1 provide the parts outside the CDR3, is DVKVTQSSRYLVKRTGEKVFLECVQDMDHENMFWYRQDPGLGLRLIYFSYDVKMKEKGDIPEGYSVSREKKERFSLILESASTNQTSMYLCASSLEGTSYNEQFFGPGTRLTVL.

This clonotype came up a few times. This sequence joins TRBV27 and TRBJ1-5; D ambiguous. This CDR3 has 14 amino acids. Trimming pared 1 base from V and 5 bases from J, leaving 9 bases between. Germline V gene lookup returns CDR1 MNHEY and CDR2 SMNVEV (reference sequence). This CDR3 is CASSLYTSDQPQHF. DNA for the CDR3: TGTGCCAGCAGTTTATATACATCTGATCAGCCCCAGCATTTT.

This clonotype was observed many times. This chain uses TRBV12-3 or TRBV12-4 with TRBJ2-1; D not certain. V lost 5 bases and J lost 5, with 10 bases in between. This CDR3 region has 13 residues. CDR3 nucleotide sequence: TGTGCCAGCAGTCCCTGGACCGACAATGAGCAGTTCTTC. It specifies CASSPWTDNEQFF.

This clonotype has more than one count but fewer than ten. The V gene is TRBV27, the J gene TRBJ2-5; 14 bases match TRBD2. The V segment lost 4 bases and the J segment 2 bases; nucleotides outside the gene matches: 9. The germline CDR1 and CDR2 sequences are MNHEY and SMNVEV (reference sequence). This CDR3 is 18 amino acids long. The CDR3 DNA sequence: TGTGCCAGCAGTTCCATAGGGACTAGCGGGAGAAAACAAGAGACCCAGTACTTC. Translation: CASSSIGTSGRKQETQYF.

The genes are TRBV7-6 and TRBJ2-3; D call uncertain. Germline V gives CDR1 SGHVS, CDR2 FNYEAQ. V was shortened by 4 bases and J by 2 bases, with 7 bases between the two germline ends. The CDR3 has 13 amino acids. In nucleotides, the CDR3 is TGTGCCAGCAGCTCGGGCTACACAGATACGCAGTATTTT. Translating it yields CASSSGYTDTQYF.

This clonotype was counted between two and nine times. This rearrangement joins TRBV23-1 to TRBJ1-6, with 7 bases identical to TRBD1. TRBV23-1 is flagged as an ORF with uncertain function. V was pared by 2 bases and J by 10 bases, with 8 bases of the junction left unmatched. CDR3 length: 15 amino acids. The CDR3 DNA follows: TGCGCCAGCAGTCAACTACGGACAGGTGGCTCACCCCTCCACTTT. It yields the protein CASSQLRTGGSPLHF.

This clonotype was observed a handful of times. This chain connects TRBV7-2 to TRBJ1-3; D is unclear. V was trimmed by 5 bases and J by 2 bases, leaving 13 bases between them. From germline, CDR1 is SGHTA and CDR2 FQGNSA. The CDR3 is 15 amino acids. Written as DNA, the CDR3 is TGTGCCAGCAGCACTGCTATGAGTACTGGAAACACCATATATTTT. It encodes CASSTAMSTGNTIYF.

The V gene is TRBV24-1, the J gene TRBJ2-1; 9 positions match TRBD2. CDR1 and CDR2 from the germline V gene are KGHDR and SFDVKD. The length of the CDR3 is 16 residues. Germline trimming cut 0 bases from V and 2 bases from J; bases unmatched to any gene: 1. The CDR3 nucleotides read TGTGCCACCAGTGATTTGGGCGGGGGGGCCTACAATGAGCAGTTCTTC. Its translation is CATSDLGGGAYNEQFF.

There are a few counts of this clonotype. The chain recombines TRBV6-2 or TRBV6-3 with TRBJ2-1; D might be TRBD1 (5 bases). V was shortened by 9 bases and J by 8 bases, with 17 bases between the two germline ends. CDR1 and CDR2 from the germline V gene are MNHEY and SVGEGT. The CDR3 is made up of 13 amino acids. CDR3 nucleotides: TGTGCCAGTTCGACAGTCCACCGCGATGAGCAGTTCTTC. Protein: CASSTVHRDEQFF.

In its sample, this clonotype was seen once. The V call is TRBV6-2 or TRBV6-3, the J call TRBJ2-3; 11 nucleotides align to TRBD2. Losses at the gene ends were 4 bases for V and 2 bases for J; bases not matched to a gene: 5. Germline CDR1 MNHEY, CDR2 SVGEGT. The CDR3 sequence is 16 residues long. The CDR3 loop is CASSSRTSGYTDTQYF. The CDR3 region has the DNA TGTGCCAGCAGTTCCAGGACTAGCGGGTACACAGATACGCAGTATTTT.

For the CDR3, the DNA is TGTGCCAGCAGTCGGGGGGTGCCTCGGGATGAGCAGTTCTTC. Its translation: CASSRGVPRDEQFF. V usage is TRBV6-1 and J usage is TRBJ2-1; TRBD2 matches at 7 bases. Per the germline V gene, CDR1 is MNHNS and CDR2 is SASEGT. The CDR3 loop spans 14 amino acids. V was clipped by 5 bases and J by 8 bases; unmatched bases: 9.

This clonotype appeared a few times. The J gene is TRBJ1-2, the V gene TRBV4-1, with 9 nucleotides matching TRBD1. V lost 0 bases, J lost 4 bases, and 9 bases stayed unmatched. Germline CDR1 reads MGHRA; CDR2 reads YSYEKL. This CDR3 is built from 17 residues. The CDR3 DNA sequence: TGCGCCAGCAGCCAAGATCCCCGACAGGGGGGAGCCTATGGCTACACCTTC. Translation gives CASSQDPRQGGAYGYTF.

This clonotype came up a few times. This chain connects TRBV30 to TRBJ2-3; D unclear. The CDR3 runs to 13 residues. Trimming left V 0 bases short and J 5 bases short, with 9 bases between. Germline CDR1 GTSNPN, CDR2 SVGIG (reference sequence). CDR3 region: CAWSVNTKDTQYF. The CDR3 DNA sequence: TGTGCCTGGAGTGTCAACACTAAAGATACGCAGTATTTT.

The gene calls are TRBV7-2 and TRBJ1-3; a weak D match, TRBD1 (5 bases). V was cut by 2 bases and J by 1 base, with 9 bases left in between. The CDR3 runs 15 residues. Germline CDR1 and CDR2: SGHTA and FQGNSA. The CDR3 DNA reads TGTGCCAGCAGCTTATACCCAGGGTCTGGAAACACCATATATTTT. It specifies CASSLYPGSGNTIYF.

The table lists this clonotype with a few counts. The CDR3 loop is CASSSVQAYTF. DNA for the CDR3: TGTGCCAGCAGTTCCGTCCAGGCTTACACCTTC. The chain is built from TRBV28 and TRBJ1-2; D is undetermined. The CDR3 sequence is 11 residues long. The germline gives CDR1 MDHEN, CDR2 SYDVKM. Trimming stripped 4 bases from V and 11 bases from J, with 11 bases between.